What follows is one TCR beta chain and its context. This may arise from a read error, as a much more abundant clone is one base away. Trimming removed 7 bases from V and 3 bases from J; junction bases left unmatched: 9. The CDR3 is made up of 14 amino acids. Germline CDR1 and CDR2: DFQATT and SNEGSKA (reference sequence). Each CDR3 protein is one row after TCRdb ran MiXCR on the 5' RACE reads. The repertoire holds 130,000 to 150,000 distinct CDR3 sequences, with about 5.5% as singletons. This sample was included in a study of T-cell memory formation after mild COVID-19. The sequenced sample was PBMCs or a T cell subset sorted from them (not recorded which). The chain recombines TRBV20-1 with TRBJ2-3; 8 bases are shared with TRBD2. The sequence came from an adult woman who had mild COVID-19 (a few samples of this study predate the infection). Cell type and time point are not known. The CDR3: CSDRVLAATDTQYF. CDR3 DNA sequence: TGCAGTGATAGGGTACTAGCGGCAACAGATACGCAGTATTTT.